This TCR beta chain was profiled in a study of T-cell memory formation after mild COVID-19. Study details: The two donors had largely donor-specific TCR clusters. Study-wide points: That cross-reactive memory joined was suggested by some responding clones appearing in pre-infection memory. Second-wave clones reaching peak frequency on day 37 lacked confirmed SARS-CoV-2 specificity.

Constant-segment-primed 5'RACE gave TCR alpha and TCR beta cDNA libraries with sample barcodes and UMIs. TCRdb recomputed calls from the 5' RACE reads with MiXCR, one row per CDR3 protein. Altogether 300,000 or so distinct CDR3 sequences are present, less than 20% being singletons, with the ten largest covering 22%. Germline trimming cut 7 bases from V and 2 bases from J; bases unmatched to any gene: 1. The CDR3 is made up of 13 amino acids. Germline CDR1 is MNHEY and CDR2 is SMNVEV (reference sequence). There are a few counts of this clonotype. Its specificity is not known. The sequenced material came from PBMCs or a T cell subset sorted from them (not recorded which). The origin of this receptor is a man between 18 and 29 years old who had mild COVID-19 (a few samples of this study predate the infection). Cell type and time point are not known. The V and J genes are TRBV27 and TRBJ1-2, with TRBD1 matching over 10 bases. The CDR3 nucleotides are TGTGCCAGCATGGGACAGGGGAACTATGGCTACACCTTC. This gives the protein CASMGQGNYGYTF.